This TCR beta chain originates from a study of beta chain features in type 1 diabetes. Whole-study findings and limits: When VDJ junctions were examined, type 1 diabetes patients showed fewer insertions and more deletions.

Germline CDR1 reads MNHNY; CDR2 reads SVGAGI (reference sequence). CDR3 size: 14 residues. Trimming left V 4 bases short and J 6 bases short, with 12 bases between. The count of this clone is one. Its antigen is as yet unknown. Expressed TCRB transcripts were sequenced because the isolated RNA had all been reverse transcribed beforehand. TCRdb's table, derived via immunoSEQ multiplex PCR, lists solely in-frame clones and lacks some. Among more than 30,000 clones, roughly 67% were seen once, and the ten largest hold around 2%. Input material: Tregs from blood. This chain connects TRBV6-6 to TRBJ2-2, with D tentatively TRBD2 (6 bases). The TCR originated in a woman in her 30s in good health. CDR3 bases: TGTGCCAGCAGTTCCATAGGGGAGGCCGGGGAGCTGTTTTTT. It specifies CASSSIGEAGELFF.